The 25 T cell receptor beta chains reported below all come from one sample, sequenced in a study of cytomegalovirus exposure and HLA in healthy donors. Both 60 Vbeta primers and 13 Jbeta primers went into the PCR. Method: immunoSEQ multiplex PCR; TCRdb's copy keeps in-frame clones and lacks some. The sample records hundreds of thousands of clones, 77% being singletons. Sequencing was performed on PBMCs. These TCRs come from a woman in her fifties or sixties in good health and CMV-seropositive.

The chain uses TRBV7-2 and TRBJ2-7; 7 positions match TRBD2. Germline V lookup: CDR1 SGHTA, CDR2 FQGNSA. CDR3 length: 15 residues. J lost 1 base, V lost 5 bases, and 8 bases had no gene match. CDR3: CASSRGGGTSYEQYF. The DNA of the CDR3 is TGTGCCAGCAGCCGTGGGGGGGGGACTTCCTACGAGCAGTACTTC.

The genes are TRBV12-2 and TRBJ1-2; the DNA was not compared with TRBD1, the D call given in the table. TRBV12-2 is a listed pseudogene. The CDR3 spans 15 residues. The CDR3 nucleotides are TGTGCAAGTCGCCTAGGGTTAGGACATAACTATGGCTACACCTTC. It specifies CASRLGLGHNYGYTF.

V and J are TRBV25-1 and TRBJ2-1; tentative D call: TRBD2 (5 bases). The CDR3 totals 15 residues. V was pared by 2 bases and J by 1 base, with 9 bases between. CDR1 and CDR2 (germline): MGHDK, SYGVNS. Here the CDR3 reads CASSEEAGSYNEQFF. In DNA form, the CDR3 reads TGTGCCAGCAGTGAAGAGGCGGGTTCCTACAATGAGCAGTTCTTC.

This chain joins TRBV29-1 and TRBJ1-1, with D uncertain. Germline loops: CDR1 SQVTM, CDR2 ANQGSEA. V was shortened by 6 bases and J by 2 bases, with 7 bases between the two germline ends. The CDR3 is 11 residues long. The DNA of the CDR3 is TGCAGCGTCCTACCTAACACTGAAGCTTTCTTT. Translated, it gives CSVLPNTEAFF.

The chain links TRBV7-2 to TRBJ1-2; possibly TRBD1 for D (5 bases). Per the germline V gene, CDR1 is SGHTA and CDR2 is FQGNSA. The CDR3 totals 14 residues. Trimming took off 5 bases at V and 14 bases at J, with 24 bases between the two ends. The CDR3 region has the DNA TGTGCCAGCAGCCCTCAGGTGGGGCCCGTCGGCTCGACCTTC. This gives the protein CASSPQVGPVGSTF.

The chain has TRBV19 and TRBJ1-2; tentative D call: TRBD1 (5 bases). Trimming cost V 7 bases and J 2 bases, with 17 bases left between them. The germline gives CDR1 LNHDA, CDR2 SQIVND (reference sequence). The CDR3 length is 15 residues. This CDR3 is CASTDGRGGNYGYTF. Here the CDR3 DNA reads TGTGCCAGTACCGATGGGAGGGGTGGGAACTATGGCTACACCTTC.

This chain links TRBV5-4 with TRBJ1-1; D remains ambiguous. V lost 4 bases to trimming and J lost 7 bases, with 14 bases between them. CDR1 is SGHNT and CDR2 is YYREEE in the germline V gene (reference sequence). CDR3 length: 13 amino acids. DNA of the CDR3: TGTGCCAGCAGCCGATCCCTTGGAGGTGAAGCTTTCTTT. Protein sequence: CASSRSLGGEAFF. Based on the CDR3 plus reference TRBV5-4 and TRBJ1-1, the full variable domain is ETGVTQSPTHLIKTRGQQVTLRCSSQSGHNTVSWYQQALGQGPQFIFQYYREEENGRGNFPPRFSGLQFPNYSSELNVNALELDDSALYLCASSRSLGGEAFFGQGTRLTVV.

The chain has TRBV6-5 and TRBJ2-3; perhaps TRBD1 as D (6 bases). Germline lookup yields CDR1 MNHEY and CDR2 SVGAGI. The CDR3 length is 14 residues. Trimming cost V 7 bases and J 0 bases, with 11 bases left between them. In DNA form, the CDR3 reads TGTGCCAGCAATCCGGGACACAGCACAGATACGCAGTATTTT. Its protein is CASNPGHSTDTQYF.

This clone has a single count. This chain connects TRBV5-1 to TRBJ2-2; possibly TRBD2 for D (6 bases). This CDR3 has 15 amino acids. The germline V gene has CDR1 SGHRS and CDR2 YFSETQ. Trimming left V 1 base short and J 0 bases short, with 7 bases between. CDR3 bases: TGCGCCAGCAGCTTGTCGGGGGCGAACACCGGGGAGCTGTTTTTT. Translating gives CASSLSGANTGELFF.

This rearrangement joins TRBV6-1 to TRBJ1-6; tentative D call: TRBD1 (6 bases). Trimming took off 2 bases at V and 9 bases at J, with 8 bases between the two ends. The CDR3 runs 13 residues. Germline V lookup: CDR1 MNHNS, CDR2 SASEGT. DNA of the CDR3: TGTGCCAGCAGTGAACAGGGGCCTTCACCCCTCCACTTT. Amino acids: CASSEQGPSPLHF.

The rearrangement links TRBV10-3 to TRBJ1-3, with 7 bases identical to TRBD1. The CDR3 consists of 15 residues. The V and J ends lost 3 bases and 0 bases, in that order; junction bases with no gene match: 2. The germline CDR1 and CDR2 sequences are ENHRY and SYGVKD. This CDR3 is CAISDSGGSGNTIYF. The CDR3 nucleotides are TGTGCCATCAGTGATTCAGGGGGCTCTGGAAACACCATATATTTT.

This chain joins TRBV19 and TRBJ2-1; TRBD2 aligns across 12 bases. The V gene end was trimmed by 7 bases and the J gene end by 9 bases; junction bases not matched to a gene: 22. This CDR3 has 19 residues. CDR1 is LNHDA and CDR2 is SQIVND in the germline V gene (reference sequence). The CDR3 loop is CASTKGGLSSGRAGGEQFF. In DNA, the CDR3 is TGTGCCAGTACCAAAGGGGGACTATCTAGCGGGAGGGCCGGGGGTGAGCAGTTCTTC.

The rearrangement joins TRBV18 to TRBJ2-5; 7 bases match TRBD1. Trimming took 1 base from V and 3 from J; bases not matched to a gene: 5. Germline CDR1 reads KGHSH; CDR2 reads LQKENI. The CDR3 consists of 15 residues. The DNA of the CDR3 is TGTGCCAGCTCACCACAATTTGGACAGGAAGAGACCCAGTACTTC. Protein product: CASSPQFGQEETQYF.

The chain combines TRBV19 with TRBJ1-2; 8 bases fit TRBD1. The CDR3 contains 15 residues. Germline-derived CDR1 and CDR2 are LNHDA and SQIVND (reference sequence). J lost 6 bases, V lost 2 bases, and 8 bases had no gene match. CDR3 nucleotides: TGTGCCAGTAGTATACTTTGGGACAGGTTCAATGGCTACACCTTC. Translation: CASSILWDRFNGYTF.

The chain is built from TRBV27 and TRBJ1-6; TRBD1 matches at 10 bases. There are 15 residues in the CDR3. Trimming removed 5 bases from V and 8 bases from J; junction bases left unmatched: 6. Germline V gene data show CDR1 as MNHEY and CDR2 as SMNVEV (reference sequence). CDR3 nucleotides: TGTGCCAGCAGTCCGGGACAGGGGTCGCATTCACCCCTCCACTTT. As protein: CASSPGQGSHSPLHF.

The chain is built from TRBV5-4 and TRBJ2-3; maybe TRBD1 (6 bases). Per the germline V gene, CDR1 is SGHNT and CDR2 is YYREEE (reference sequence). Trimming removed 1 base from V and 4 bases from J, with 19 bases in between. CDR3 length equals 17 residues. The chain's CDR3 is CASSLWPGQFGSDTQYF. The CDR3 region has the DNA TGTGCCAGCAGCTTGTGGCCCGGACAGTTCGGATCAGATACGCAGTATTTT.

The chain couples TRBV2 to TRBJ2-7; 9 bases are a match to TRBD1. Germline CDR1 reads SNHLY; CDR2 reads FYNNEI. The CDR3 consists of 14 residues. V gave up 7 bases and J gave up 3 bases; unmatched junction bases: 7. In DNA, the CDR3 is TGTGCCAGCAATCCACAGGGGGCCGGCTACGAGCAGTACTTC. It encodes CASNPQGAGYEQYF. The full variable domain, its missing parts supplied by reference TRBV2 and TRBJ2-7, is EPEVTQTPSHQVTQMGQEVILRCVPISNHLYFYWYRQILGQKVEFLVSFYNNEISEKSEIFDDQFSVERPDGSNFTLKIRSTKLEDSAMYFCASNPQGAGYEQYFGPGTRLTVT.

This clone has only one observation. CDR3 protein: CASSQEAGGPFNEQFF. For the CDR3, the DNA is TGCGCCAGCAGCCAAGAAGCGGGGGGGCCTTTCAATGAGCAGTTCTTC. The chain combines TRBV4-1 with TRBJ2-1; 10 positions agree with TRBD2. Germline V gene sequence: CDR1 MGHRA, CDR2 YSYEKL. The V and J ends lost 0 bases and 6 bases, in that order; junction bases with no gene match: 5. The CDR3 extends over 16 amino acids.

The chain has TRBV7-2 and TRBJ1-1; the D is unclear. The germline V gene encodes CDR1 SGHTA and CDR2 FQGNSA. Between the trimmed V and J ends, which lost 4 bases and 1 base, there was a span of 16 bases. This CDR3 comprises 16 residues. The CDR3 protein is CASSSYPRGRNTEAFF. CDR3 in DNA: TGTGCCAGCAGCTCATACCCAAGAGGGAGGAACACTGAAGCTTTCTTT.

This chain uses TRBV7-2 with TRBJ2-7, with D uncertain. The CDR3 length is 14 residues. The V end lost 2 bases, the J end lost 2 bases, and 10 bases lay between the germline ends. The germline V gene has CDR1 SGHTA and CDR2 FQGNSA. The CDR3 nucleotides read TGTGCCAGCAGCTTAATAACAAAGACCTACGAGCAGTACTTC. Translating gives CASSLITKTYEQYF.

The chain is built from TRBV4-1 and TRBJ2-2; D remains unclear. The germline V gene has CDR1 MGHRA and CDR2 YSYEKL. Trimming removed 3 bases from V and 9 bases from J, with 8 bases in between. The CDR3 loop spans 12 amino acids. The CDR3 bases are TGCGCCAGCAGCCAGGGCGACAGGGAGCTGTTTTTT. It codes for CASSQGDRELFF.

V is TRBV2 and J is TRBJ2-5, with 9 bases matching TRBD2. This CDR3 contains 14 residues. J was trimmed by 4 bases and V by 7 bases; bases with no gene match: 7. The germline V gene has CDR1 SNHLY and CDR2 FYNNEI. CDR3 protein: CASNLAGRRETQYF. CDR3 nucleotide sequence: TGTGCCAGCAATCTAGCGGGAAGGAGAGAGACCCAGTACTTC.

V and J are TRBV7-9 and TRBJ2-3, with 8 bases matching TRBD1. J gave up 2 bases and V 5 bases, and 9 bases lay outside the gene matches. Germline V gives CDR1 SEHNR, CDR2 FQNEAQ (reference sequence). The CDR3 runs to 16 residues. The CDR3 loop reads CASSPPGGEVTDTQYF. As DNA, the CDR3 is TGTGCCAGCAGCCCGCCAGGGGGCGAGGTCACAGATACGCAGTATTTT.

About this clone itself: The junction does not match germline at one end; this may be a read error. This chain uses TRBV28 with TRBJ2-7; the match to TRBD1 covers 10 bases. The CDR3 runs to 15 residues. CDR1 and CDR2 (germline): MDHEN, SYDVKM. The chain's CDR3 is CAGSAPGQGSYEQYF. Here the CDR3 DNA reads TGTGCCGGCAGTGCCCCGGGACAGGGGAGCTACGAGCAGTACTTC.

The CDR3 DNA reads as TGTGCCTGGAGTGTCGACAGGGGGTATGGCCACACCATATATTTT. Its protein is CAWSVDRGYGHTIYF. The chain is built from TRBV30 and TRBJ1-3; TRBD1 matches at 9 bases. Germline values: CDR1 GTSNPN, CDR2 SVGIG (reference sequence). CDR3 length equals 15 residues. Trimming took 0 bases from V and 8 from J; bases not matched to a gene: 8.